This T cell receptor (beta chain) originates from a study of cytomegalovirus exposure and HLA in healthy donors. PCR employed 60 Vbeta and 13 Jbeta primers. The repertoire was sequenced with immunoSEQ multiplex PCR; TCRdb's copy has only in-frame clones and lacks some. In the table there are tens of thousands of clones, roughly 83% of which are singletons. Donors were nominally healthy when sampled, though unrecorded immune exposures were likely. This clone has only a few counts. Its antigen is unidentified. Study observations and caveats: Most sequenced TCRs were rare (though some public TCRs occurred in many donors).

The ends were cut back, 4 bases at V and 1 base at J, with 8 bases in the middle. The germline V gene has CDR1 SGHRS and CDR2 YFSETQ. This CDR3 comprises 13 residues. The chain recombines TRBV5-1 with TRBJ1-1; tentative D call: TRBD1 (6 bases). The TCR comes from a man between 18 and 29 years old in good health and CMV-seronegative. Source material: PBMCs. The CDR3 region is CASSRGQNTEAFF. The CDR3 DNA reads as TGCGCCAGCAGCAGGGGACAGAACACTGAAGCTTTCTTT. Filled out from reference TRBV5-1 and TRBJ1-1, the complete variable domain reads KAGVTQTPRYLIKTRGQQVTLSCSPISGHRSVSWYQQTPGQGLQFLFEYFSETQRNKGNFPGRFSGRQFSNSRSEMNVSTLELGDSALYLCASSRGQNTEAFFGQGTRLTVV.